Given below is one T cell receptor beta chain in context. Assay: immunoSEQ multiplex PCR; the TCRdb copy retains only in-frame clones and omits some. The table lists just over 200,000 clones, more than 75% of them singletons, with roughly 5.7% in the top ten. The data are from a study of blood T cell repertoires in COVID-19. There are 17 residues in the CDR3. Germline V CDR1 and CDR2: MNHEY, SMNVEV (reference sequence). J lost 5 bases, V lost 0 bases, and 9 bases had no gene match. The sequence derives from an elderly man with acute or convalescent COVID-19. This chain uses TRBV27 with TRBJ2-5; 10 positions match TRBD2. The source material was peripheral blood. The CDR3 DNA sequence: TGTGCCAGCAGTTTATCGGGAAGCGGGAGGGCCCGGGAGACCCAGTACTTC. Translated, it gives CASSLSGSGRARETQYF.